This entry describes one T cell receptor beta chain. Per the original data handling: The authors estimated nucleated cell counts from reference gene primer amplification. Generated by immunoSEQ multiplex PCR, the TCRdb table keeps only in-frame clones and is missing some. The V and J calls and the clone size are those of that table, but D and trimming were determined from the DNA. The sample yields fewer than 350,000 clones, 80% to 90% seen once. The ends lost 3 bases at V and 1 base at J; junction bases unmatched: 4. CDR1 and CDR2 from the germline V gene are MNHNS and SASEGT. This CDR3 region has 16 residues. Those who participated ranged in age from roughly 18 to 89 years and resided in 20 to 30 US areas. Two consecutive negative NP/OP PCR tests, clearance, or resolved symptoms defined Cohort 3 recovery. The entry originates in a study of blood T cell repertoires in COVID-19. Background on the study: The study drew acute and convalescent COVID-19 samples from the United States, Italy and Spain.

This chain connects TRBV6-1 to TRBJ2-3, with TRBD2 matching over 10 bases. The TCR sequence derives from a young man who had recovered from COVID-19. Sample: PBMCs or T cells enriched from blood (not recorded which). The CDR3 region is CASSDLAGAGTDTQYF. The DNA of the CDR3 is TGTGCCAGCAGTGACCTAGCGGGGGCTGGCACAGATACGCAGTATTTT.